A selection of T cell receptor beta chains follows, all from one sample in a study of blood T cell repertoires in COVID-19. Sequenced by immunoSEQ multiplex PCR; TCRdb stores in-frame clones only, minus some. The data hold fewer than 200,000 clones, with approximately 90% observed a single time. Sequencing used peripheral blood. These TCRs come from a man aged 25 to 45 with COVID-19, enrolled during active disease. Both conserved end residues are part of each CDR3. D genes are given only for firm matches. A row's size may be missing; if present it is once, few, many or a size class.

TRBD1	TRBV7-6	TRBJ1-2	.	CASSLNRGESNYGYTF	TGTGCCAGCAGCCTTAACAGGGGGGAGTCTAACTATGGCTACACCTTC
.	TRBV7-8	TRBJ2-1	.	CASSLQGSYNEQFF	TGTGCCAGCAGCTTACAGGGGTCCTACAATGAGCAGTTCTTC
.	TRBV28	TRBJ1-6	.	CASSRTRGSSSPLHF	TGTGCCAGCAGCCGAACCAGGGGTTCTAGTTCACCCCTCCACTTT
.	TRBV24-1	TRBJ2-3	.	CATSDREPGTDTQYF	TGTGCCACCAGTGACCGGGAGCCCGGCACAGATACGCAGTATTTT
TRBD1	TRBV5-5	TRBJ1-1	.	CASSLITGGEAFF	TGTGCCAGCAGCTTGATAACAGGGGGTGAAGCTTTCTTT
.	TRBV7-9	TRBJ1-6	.	CASSFGQNNSPLHF	TGTGCCAGCAGCTTCGGACAGAATAATTCACCCCTCCACTTT
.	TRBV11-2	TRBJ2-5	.	CASSSIFPETQYF	TGTGCCAGCAGCTCTATCTTTCCGGAGACCCAGTACTTC
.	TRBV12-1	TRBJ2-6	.	CASSFVRAGGHPGANVLTF	TGTGCCAGCAGCTTTGTTCGGGCGGGGGGGCACCCTGGGGCCAACGTCCTGACTTTC
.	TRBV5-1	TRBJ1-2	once	CASSLSPLHNYGYTF	TGCGCCAGCAGCTTGAGCCCCCTCCATAACTATGGCTACACCTTC
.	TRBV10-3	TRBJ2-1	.	CAISDGRQDNEQFF	TGTGCCATCAGTGACGGTCGGCAGGACAATGAGCAGTTCTTC
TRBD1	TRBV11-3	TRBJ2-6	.	CASSAGTGAGANVLTF	TGTGCCAGCAGCGCCGGGACAGGGGCCGGGGCCAACGTCCTGACTTTC
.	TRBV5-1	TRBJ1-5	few	CASSLTAGAGQPQHF	TGCGCCAGCAGCTTGACGGCAGGGGCTGGTCAGCCCCAGCATTTT
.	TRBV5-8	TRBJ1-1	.	CASSPRTGVPEAFF	.
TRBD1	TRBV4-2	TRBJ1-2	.	CASSQASGTGALSGYTF	TGTGCCAGCAGCCAAGCTTCCGGGACAGGGGCACTATCGGGCTACACCTTC
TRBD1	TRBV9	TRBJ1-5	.	CASSGQGKSNQPQHF	TGTGCCAGCAGCGGACAGGGTAAGAGCAATCAGCCCCAGCATTTT
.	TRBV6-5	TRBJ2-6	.	CASGTGSGANVLTF	TGTGCCAGCGGCACGGGCTCTGGGGCCAACGTCCTGACTTTC
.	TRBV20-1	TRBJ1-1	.	CSARIPEAFF	TGCAGTGCTAGAATCCCGGAAGCTTTCTTT
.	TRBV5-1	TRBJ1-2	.	CASSLDGYGYTF	TGCGCCAGCAGCTTGGACGGTTATGGCTACACCTTC
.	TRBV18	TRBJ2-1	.	CASSPVAGDEQFF	TGTGCCAGCTCACCTGTAGCCGGGGATGAGCAGTTCTTC
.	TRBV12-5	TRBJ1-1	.	CASGLVGGTEAFF	TGTGCTAGTGGTTTGGTAGGGGGTACTGAAGCTTTCTTT
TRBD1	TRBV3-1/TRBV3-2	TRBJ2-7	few	CASSQVRGQGAYEQYF	TGTGCCAGCAGCCAAGTCCGGGGACAGGGGGCCTACGAGCAGTACTTC
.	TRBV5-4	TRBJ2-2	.	CASSLGGRTGELFF	TGTGCCAGCAGCTTGGGGGGCCGCACCGGGGAGCTGTTTTTT